Presented here are 21 T cell receptor beta chains from one specimen sequenced in a study of blood T cells in healthy people across ages. Primers used in a second PCR of about 6 to 11 cycles were a sample-barcoded 5' primer and a J-beta primer mix. TCRdb analysed the 5' RACE reads with MiXCR anew, one entry per CDR3 protein. The table has 850,000 or so distinct CDR3 sequences, about 28% seen once; the top ten hold 15% to 20%. Material: blood. These receptors originate from a woman older than 75 in good health.

This clonotype was seen ten or more times. The chain is built from TRBV7-9 and TRBJ2-5, with TRBD1 matching over 7 bases. Losses at the gene ends were 7 bases for V and 2 bases for J; bases not matched to a gene: 10. Germline-derived CDR1 and CDR2 are SEHNR and FQNEAQ (reference sequence). This CDR3 contains 15 residues. The CDR3 protein is CASNYPSRGQETQYF. CDR3 coding DNA: TGTGCCAGCAACTACCCATCCAGGGGGCAAGAGACCCAGTACTTC.

This clonotype was seen at least ten times. The J gene is TRBJ1-5, the V gene TRBV13, with 7 bases that match TRBD1. The CDR3 consists of 15 residues. CDR1 and CDR2 (germline): PRHDT, FYEKMQ (reference sequence). J lost 4 bases, V lost 4 bases, and 7 bases had no gene match. CDR3 nucleotide sequence: TGTGCCAGCAGCTCCCGGGACAGAAGAAATCAGCCCCAGCATTTT. Protein product: CASSSRDRRNQPQHF.

This clonotype came up a few times. The rearrangement links TRBV24-1 to TRBJ1-1; TRBD1 might be the D (5 bases). The germline CDR1 and CDR2 sequences are KGHDR and SFDVKD. V lost 7 bases and J lost 1, with 9 bases in between. The CDR3 has 13 amino acids. In nucleotides, the CDR3 is TGTGCCACCAGCCAACAGGCGAACACTGAAGCTTTCTTT. This sequence encodes CATSQQANTEAFF.

This clonotype appeared a few times. This rearrangement joins TRBV7-9 to TRBJ1-1; a weak D match, TRBD1 (5 bases). CDR1 SEHNR and CDR2 FQNEAQ come from the germline V gene (reference sequence). Trimming pared 1 base from V and 0 bases from J, leaving 12 bases between. There are 16 residues in the CDR3. The CDR3 coding sequence is TGTGCCAGCAGCTTAGGGCAGGGCGGAGTGAACACTGAAGCTTTCTTT. This translates into CASSLGQGGVNTEAFF.

At least ten counts were recorded for this clonotype. The chain joins TRBV5-1 to TRBJ2-3; TRBD2 matches 7 bases. Germline V gene lookup returns CDR1 SGHRS and CDR2 YFSETQ. V was clipped by 4 bases and J by 3 bases; unmatched bases: 11. This CDR3 spans 16 amino acids. The CDR3 region has the DNA TGCGCCAGCAGCCCCGGCGGGGGAATAATGACAGATACGCAGTATTTT. Encoded protein: CASSPGGGIMTDTQYF.

This clonotype was detected ten times or more. The V gene is TRBV3-1, the J gene TRBJ1-2, with D unclear. Trimming took 1 base from V and 8 from J, leaving 11 bases between them. The V gene's germline CDR1 is LGHDT and CDR2 YNNKEL (reference sequence). The CDR3 is made up of 13 amino acids. For the CDR3, the DNA is TGTGCCAGCAGCCAAGGGAGGCTAGGCGGCTACACCTTC. As protein: CASSQGRLGGYTF. Full variable domain (rest looked up from reference TRBV3-1 and TRBJ1-2): DTAVSQTPKYLVTQMGNDKSIKCEQNLGHDTMYWYKQDSKKFLKIMFSYNNKELIINETVPNRFSPKSPDKAHLNLHINSLELGDSAVYFCASSQGRLGGYTFGSGTRLTVV.

In this sample, this clonotype turned up many times. The rearrangement links TRBV6-5 to TRBJ2-5, with D perhaps TRBD2 (7 bases). The CDR3 totals 15 residues. Germline-derived CDR1 and CDR2 are MNHEY and SVGAGI. V lost 2 bases, J lost 2 bases, and 12 bases lay in between. CDR3 coding DNA: TGTGCCAGCAGTTACGGGGGCGGGGGACAAGAGACCCAGTACTTC. Translation gives CASSYGGGGQETQYF.

This clonotype was found many times. The chain has TRBV28 and TRBJ2-7, with 7 bases aligning to TRBD1. The germline gives CDR1 MDHEN, CDR2 SYDVKM. The CDR3 totals 14 residues. The V and J ends lost 8 bases and 3 bases, in that order; junction bases with no gene match: 10. The DNA of the CDR3 is TGTGCCAGCTGGGGACAGTATGGGAGCTACGAGCAGTACTTC. It codes for CASWGQYGSYEQYF.

The CDR3 loop reads CSASTGWLNTGELFF. CDR3 in DNA: TGCAGTGCTAGTACCGGGTGGCTAAACACCGGGGAGCTGTTTTTT. V and J are TRBV20-1 and TRBJ2-2; no clear D gene. The ends were cut back, 3 bases at V and 2 bases at J, with 13 bases in the middle. From germline, CDR1 is DFQATT and CDR2 SNEGSKA (reference sequence). The CDR3 consists of 15 residues.

This clonotype was observed a handful of times. This chain uses TRBV24-1 with TRBJ2-3; D gene ambiguous. The CDR3 runs to 16 residues. V was trimmed by 1 base and J by 0 bases, leaving 10 bases between them. Germline V gene lookup returns CDR1 KGHDR and CDR2 SFDVKD. CDR3 sequence: CATSDLRTASTDTQYF. The DNA for the CDR3 is TGTGCCACCAGTGATTTAAGGACGGCTAGCACAGATACGCAGTATTTT.

This clonotype was observed a few times. The rearrangement joins TRBV6-2 or TRBV6-3 to TRBJ1-2; no reliable D call. The V and J ends lost 8 bases and 3 bases respectively, with 13 bases between them. Germline loops: CDR1 MNHEY, CDR2 SVGEGT. This CDR3 is 13 amino acids long. For the CDR3, the DNA is TGTGCCAGCCGTTTGGACGGAGACTATGGCTACACCTTC. Its protein is CASRLDGDYGYTF.

About this clonotype: A much larger clone lies one base from this, so it may be a read error. The chain joins TRBV5-5 to TRBJ2-1; D ambiguous. The J call may not be correct, given that the DNA end is closer to TRBJ2-7. The germline CDR1 and CDR2 sequences are SGHKS and YYEKEE (reference sequence). This CDR3 comprises 17 residues. The CDR3 DNA sequence: TGTGCCAGCAGCTTTAGGTTTGCGGCGACCCCCTACAATGAGCAGTACTTC. This sequence encodes CASSFRFAATPYNEQYF.

This clonotype has a handful of counts. The chain uses TRBV5-1 and TRBJ1-4, with D possibly being TRBD1 (6 bases). The CDR3 has 14 residues. V was cut by 4 bases and J by 4 bases, with 11 bases left in between. Germline CDR1 and CDR2: SGHRS and YFSETQ. The CDR3, as DNA: TGCGCCAGCAGCAACCGGGACATTAATGAAAAACTGTTTTTT. It yields the protein CASSNRDINEKLFF. Variable domain in full (rest from reference TRBV5-1 and TRBJ1-4): KAGVTQTPRYLIKTRGQQVTLSCSPISGHRSVSWYQQTPGQGLQFLFEYFSETQRNKGNFPGRFSGRQFSNSRSEMNVSTLELGDSALYLCASSNRDINEKLFFGSGTQLSVL.

The J gene is TRBJ1-6, the V gene TRBV5-6, with TRBD1 matching over 8 bases. The germline V gene has CDR1 SGHDT and CDR2 YYEEEE. This CDR3 region has 15 residues. Losses at the gene ends were 2 bases for V and 9 bases for J; bases not matched to a gene: 7. CDR3 sequence: CASSFSGGVGSPLHF. As DNA, the CDR3 is TGTGCCAGCAGCTTCTCAGGGGGCGTCGGTTCACCCCTCCACTTT.

This chain links TRBV5-8 with TRBJ2-5, with TRBD2 as a possible D gene (6 bases). V dropped 2 bases and J dropped 4 bases, with 21 bases sitting between them. The CDR3 runs 17 residues. Germline V CDR1 and CDR2: SGHTS, YDEGEE. CDR3 DNA: TGTGCCAGCAGCTTAGGCGGGAACGCTTTAGGCGGAGAGACCCAGTACTTC. Its translation: CASSLGGNALGGETQYF.

This clonotype appeared many times. The chain links TRBV10-3 to TRBJ1-1; the D is unclear. Germline V gene lookup returns CDR1 ENHRY and CDR2 SYGVKD. Trimming cost V 4 bases and J 1 base, with 7 bases left between them. The CDR3 spans 13 residues. CDR3 bases: TGTGCCATCAGTGTTGAAGAGAACACTGAAGCTTTCTTT. The encoded protein is CAISVEENTEAFF.

There are many counts of this clonotype. V and J are TRBV4-3 and TRBJ2-3, with 11 bases lining up with TRBD2. The CDR3 has 19 amino acids. V lost 0 bases, J lost 2 bases, and 10 bases stayed unmatched. Germline-derived CDR1 and CDR2 are LGHNA and YSLEER. As DNA, the CDR3 is TGCGCCAGCAGCCAAGAACCGATGGTAGCGGGGGGGCTCACAGATACGCAGTATTTT. The encoded protein is CASSQEPMVAGGLTDTQYF.

This clonotype was observed at least ten times. The CDR3 region is CASSLGTRGDTQYF. The DNA of the CDR3 is TGTGCCAGCAGCTTAGGGACTAGGGGGGATACGCAGTATTTT. The V gene is TRBV7-2, the J gene TRBJ2-3, with D tentatively TRBD2 (7 bases). The length of the CDR3 is 14 residues. Germline V gene lookup returns CDR1 SGHTA and CDR2 FQGNSA. Trimming left V 1 base short and J 6 bases short, with 11 bases between.

This clonotype occurred many times. The chain is built from TRBV20-1 and TRBJ1-2, with no clear D. Germline-derived CDR1 and CDR2 are DFQATT and SNEGSKA (reference sequence). The CDR3 runs 10 residues. V was cut by 3 bases and J by 7 bases, with 6 bases left in between. CDR3 nucleotides: TGCAGTGCTAGTTATGGTGGCTACACCTTC. Encoded protein: CSASYGGYTF.

The rearrangement links TRBV6-6 to TRBJ2-1, with unresolved D. Between the trimmed V and J ends, which lost 1 base and 7 bases, there was a span of 14 bases. Germline CDR1 MNHNY, CDR2 SVGAGI (reference sequence). There are 15 residues in the CDR3. The CDR3 sequence: CASSYFRPPENEQFF. CDR3 bases: TGTGCCAGCAGTTACTTTCGTCCCCCCGAGAATGAGCAGTTCTTC.

The table lists this clonotype with many counts. The rearrangement joins TRBV20-1 to TRBJ1-5; D gene uncertain. Germline CDR1 and CDR2: DFQATT and SNEGSKA (reference sequence). The V end was cut by 0 bases, the J end by 3 bases, with 9 bases between. CDR3 length: 14 amino acids. CDR3 DNA: TGCAGTGCTAGAGATCTCAGGTACAATCAGCCCCAGCATTTT. This gives the protein CSARDLRYNQPQHF.